The 24 T cell receptor beta chains given below trace back to one sample, sequenced in a study of blood T cell repertoires in COVID-19. Produced via immunoSEQ multiplex PCR; TCRdb's table is partial and in-frame only. The sample includes some 530,000 clones, around 85% of them seen just once. Sequenced sample: PBMCs or T cells enriched from blood (not recorded which). Receptor source: an older woman who had recovered from COVID-19.

V and J are TRBV4-1 and TRBJ1-4, with D perhaps TRBD1 (5 bases). Trimming stripped 4 bases from V and 8 bases from J, with 11 bases between. The germline V gene has CDR1 MGHRA and CDR2 YSYEKL. The CDR3 runs 13 residues. The CDR3 sequence: CASSLTVSEKLFF. CDR3 nucleotides: TGCGCCAGCAGCCTGACAGTCTCCGAAAAACTGTTTTTT.

This clone was counted only a few times. The V and J genes are TRBV6-5 and TRBJ1-6, with 7 bases that match TRBD1. The V segment lost 5 bases and the J segment 7 bases; nucleotides outside the gene matches: 5. From germline, CDR1 is MNHEY and CDR2 SVGAGI. The CDR3 contains 14 residues. CDR3 in amino acids: CASSRQGRNSPLHF. CDR3 DNA sequence: TGTGCCAGCAGTCGACAGGGTAGGAATTCACCCCTCCACTTT.

The rearrangement links TRBV2 to TRBJ1-3; TRBD1 matches 9 bases. The germline gives CDR1 SNHLY, CDR2 FYNNEI. V trimming: 6 bases; J trimming: 0 bases; junction bases outside the gene matches: 6. The CDR3 is made up of 16 amino acids. CDR3 in DNA: TGTGCCAGCAGCCTACAGGGGGCGGACTCTGGAAACACCATATATTTT. Translating gives CASSLQGADSGNTIYF.

V is TRBV2 and J is TRBJ1-5, with D perhaps TRBD1 (5 bases). CDR1 SNHLY and CDR2 FYNNEI come from the germline V gene. Trimming removed 5 bases from V and 7 bases from J, with 15 bases in between. This CDR3 spans 14 amino acids. The CDR3 protein is CASSYQGGSQPQHF. The CDR3 region has the DNA TGTGCCAGCAGTTATCAGGGAGGGAGCCAGCCCCAGCATTTT.

In its sample, this clone was seen once. The chain links TRBV27 to TRBJ2-1, with 10 bases aligning to TRBD2. Trimming removed 5 bases from V and 3 bases from J; junction bases left unmatched: 4. Germline CDR1 and CDR2: MNHEY and SMNVEV (reference sequence). The CDR3 consists of 15 residues. CDR3 sequence (DNA): TGTGCCAGCAGTCTAATAGCGGGGGGCTACAATGAGCAGTTCTTC. It specifies CASSLIAGGYNEQFF.

The rearrangement joins TRBV10-3 to TRBJ2-1; 8 bases map to TRBD2. CDR3 length equals 15 residues. V lost 5 bases and J lost 6; bases outside the gene matches: 9. Germline V gene lookup returns CDR1 ENHRY and CDR2 SYGVKD. The CDR3 region is CAISQGGTRVNEQFF. The CDR3 nucleotides read TGTGCCATCAGTCAGGGTGGGACTAGGGTCAATGAGCAGTTCTTC.

The V and J genes are TRBV4-1 and TRBJ1-2, with 7 bases lining up with TRBD1. The CDR3 is 14 residues long. CDR1 MGHRA and CDR2 YSYEKL come from the germline V gene. The V segment lost 3 bases and the J segment 2 bases; nucleotides outside the gene matches: 3. The DNA for the CDR3 is TGCGCCAGCAGCCACCCGACAGGGAACTATGGCTACACCTTC. Its protein is CASSHPTGNYGYTF.

This clone was detected only a few times. The chain is built from TRBV5-6 and TRBJ2-2, with 7 bases that match TRBD1. CDR1 SGHDT and CDR2 YYEEEE come from the germline V gene. V lost 2 bases to trimming and J lost 3 bases; unmatched junction nucleotides: 10. This CDR3 region has 17 residues. CDR3 protein: CASSLGLGGFDTGELFF. CDR3 nucleotides: TGTGCCAGCAGCTTAGGGTTAGGGGGCTTTGACACCGGGGAGCTGTTTTTT.

V gene TRBV7-9 combines with J gene TRBJ1-1; 11 bases agree with TRBD1. The CDR3 is made up of 18 amino acids. Germline V gene data show CDR1 as SEHNR and CDR2 as FQNEAQ (reference sequence). V gave up 7 bases and J gave up 1 base; unmatched junction bases: 14. CDR3 nucleotides: TGTGCCAGCATCCAACGGGGGATGGGACAGGGGGAGAACACTGAAGCTTTCTTT. Protein: CASIQRGMGQGENTEAFF.

V and J are TRBV15 and TRBJ1-1; 10 bases line up with TRBD1. Unmatched junction bases numbered 2, after V lost 4 bases and J lost 0 bases. CDR1 LNHNV and CDR2 YYDKDF come from the germline V gene (reference sequence). The CDR3 sequence is 15 residues long. The CDR3 DNA is TGTGCCACCAGCAAAGACAGGGGGCTGAACACTGAAGCTTTCTTT. Protein sequence: CATSKDRGLNTEAFF.

In the case of this clone: The same CDR3 can be traced to other DNA sequences in this sample. The V and J genes are TRBV18 and TRBJ1-1, with D maybe TRBD1 (5 bases). The CDR3 covers 14 residues. The V and J ends lost 3 bases and 2 bases respectively, with 10 bases between them. Germline V gene data show CDR1 as KGHSH and CDR2 as LQKENI. CDR3 in DNA: TGTGCCAGCTCACCGCGGCAGGGTAACACTGAAGCTTTCTTT. It specifies CASSPRQGNTEAFF.

This rearrangement joins TRBV5-6 to TRBJ1-5; D is unresolved. The CDR3 sequence is 15 residues long. Germline values: CDR1 SGHDT, CDR2 YYEEEE. The V end was cut by 4 bases, the J end by 2 bases, with 13 bases between. As DNA, the CDR3 is TGTGCCAGCAGCCTTGGGCTCGGGGGCAATCAGCCCCAGCATTTT. Protein product: CASSLGLGGNQPQHF.

This chain links TRBV29-1 with TRBJ1-6; D possibly corresponds to TRBD1 (6 bases). Trimming removed 6 bases at V and 2 bases at J, with 14 bases between. The CDR3 sequence is 15 residues long. The germline gives CDR1 SQVTM, CDR2 ANQGSEA. The CDR3 DNA is TGCAGCGTAAGAACAGGGACCGCCTATAATTCACCCCTCCACTTT. Amino acid sequence: CSVRTGTAYNSPLHF.

In the case of this clone: Other DNA sequences of this sample code for an identical CDR3. J is TRBJ2-3 and V is TRBV5-1; TRBD1 aligns across 7 bases. The CDR3 is 14 residues long. Looked up from germline, CDR1 is SGHRS and CDR2 is YFSETQ. V trimming: 4 bases; J trimming: 1 base; junction bases outside the gene matches: 3. Here the CDR3 DNA reads TGCGCCAGCAGCGTTACAGGGGGCACAGATACGCAGTATTTT. This gives the protein CASSVTGGTDTQYF.

The chain carries TRBV5-1 and TRBJ1-1; D uncertain. V was trimmed by 4 bases and J by 4 bases, leaving 14 bases between them. Germline V gene data show CDR1 as SGHRS and CDR2 as YFSETQ. CDR3 length: 14 amino acids. The DNA of the CDR3 is TGCGCCAGCAGCGAAGCGGGGAAGAGCACTGAAGCTTTCTTT. The encoded protein is CASSEAGKSTEAFF.

The CDR3 nucleotides read TGCGCCAGCAGCCTGGGGACAGGGAATAGGGAAAAACTGTTTTTT. Its translation is CASSLGTGNREKLFF. The chain has TRBV5-1 and TRBJ1-4; 9 bases map to TRBD1. Germline trimming cut 4 bases from V and 8 bases from J; bases unmatched to any gene: 9. Germline V gene sequence: CDR1 SGHRS, CDR2 YFSETQ. The CDR3 length is 15 residues.

CDR3: CASTLPEGDNTEAFF. The CDR3 DNA sequence: TGTGCCAGCACCCTCCCCGAGGGGGATAACACTGAAGCTTTCTTT. V and J are TRBV11-3 and TRBJ1-1; maybe TRBD1 (6 bases). The CDR3 sequence is 15 residues long. The V end was cut by 7 bases, the J end by 2 bases, with 17 bases between. Germline V lookup: CDR1 SGHNT, CDR2 YENEEA.

Points on this clone: This sample includes further DNA sequences coding for the same CDR3. This chain uses TRBV29-1 with TRBJ2-3, with a weak D call TRBD1 (7 bases). The CDR3 loop spans 14 amino acids. CDR1 and CDR2 (germline): SQVTM, ANQGSEA. Trimming took off 3 bases at V and 4 bases at J, with 14 bases between the two ends. CDR3 sequence (DNA): TGCAGCGTTGAGGGGGGCAGGGGGGCAGATACGCAGTATTTT. This encodes CSVEGGRGADTQYF.

This sequence joins TRBV12-3 or TRBV12-4 and TRBJ1-5; D gene ambiguous. The CDR3 contains 13 residues. V dropped 0 bases and J dropped 6 bases, with 6 bases sitting between them. CDR3 coding DNA: TGTGCCAGCAGTTTAGCGCATAGTCAGCCCCAGCATTTT. Translating gives CASSLAHSQPQHF.

This clone was observed once. The chain links TRBV5-1 to TRBJ1-1, with D hard to call. Trimming shortened V by 4 bases and J by 0 bases, and 10 bases separated the two germline ends. The CDR3 totals 14 residues. The germline V gene encodes CDR1 SGHRS and CDR2 YFSETQ. The CDR3 loop reads CASSPGWLNTEAFF. The CDR3 DNA reads TGCGCCAGCAGCCCGGGGTGGTTGAACACTGAAGCTTTCTTT.

V gene TRBV19 combines with J gene TRBJ1-1; tentative D call: TRBD1 (6 bases). Deletions cut 8 bases from V and 6 bases from J, with 19 bases between. This CDR3 has 14 residues. Germline CDR1 LNHDA, CDR2 SQIVND (reference sequence). CDR3 nucleotides: TGTGCCAGTCGAAGACCAGGGGTAGCGCCTGAAGCTTTCTTT. Translating gives CASRRPGVAPEAFF.

The chain employs TRBV6-5 and TRBJ1-4; 8 bases are a match to TRBD1. V dropped 8 bases and J dropped 8; count of bases not matched to a gene: 13. The V gene's germline CDR1 is MNHEY and CDR2 SVGAGI. The CDR3 spans 15 residues. The CDR3 sequence is CASGSQGARGEKLFF. The CDR3 DNA is TGTGCCAGCGGTTCGCAGGGGGCGCGAGGCGAAAAACTGTTTTTT.

The genes are TRBV10-3 and TRBJ1-2; 7 bases agree with TRBD1. The CDR3 contains 15 residues. Trimming cost V 4 bases and J 2 bases; bases outside gene matches: 7. From germline, CDR1 is ENHRY and CDR2 SYGVKD. The CDR3 region is CAISGVLDRNYGYTF. For the CDR3, the DNA is TGTGCCATCAGTGGCGTGTTGGACAGGAACTATGGCTACACCTTC.

V and J are TRBV5-1 and TRBJ1-2; 8 bases match TRBD1. Germline V lookup: CDR1 SGHRS, CDR2 YFSETQ. The CDR3 is 16 residues long. V shed 0 bases and J 8 bases; nucleotides not matched to a gene: 12. In DNA, the CDR3 is TGCGCCAGCAGCTTGGCGACAGGGGACCCTGGGCGCGGCTACACCTTC. Translating gives CASSLATGDPGRGYTF.